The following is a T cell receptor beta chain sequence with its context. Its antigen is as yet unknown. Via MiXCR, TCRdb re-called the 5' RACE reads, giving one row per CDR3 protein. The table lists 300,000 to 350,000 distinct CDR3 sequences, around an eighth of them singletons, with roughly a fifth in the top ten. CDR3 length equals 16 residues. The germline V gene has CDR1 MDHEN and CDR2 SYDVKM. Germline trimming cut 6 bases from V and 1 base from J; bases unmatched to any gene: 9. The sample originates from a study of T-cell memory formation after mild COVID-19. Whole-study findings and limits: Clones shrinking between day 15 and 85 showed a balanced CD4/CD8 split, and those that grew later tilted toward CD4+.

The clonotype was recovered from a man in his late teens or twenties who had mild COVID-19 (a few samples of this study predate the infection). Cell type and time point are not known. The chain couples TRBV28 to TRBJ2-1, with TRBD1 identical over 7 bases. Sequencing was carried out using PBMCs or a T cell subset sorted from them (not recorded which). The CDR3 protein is CASRGPGQNSYNEQFF. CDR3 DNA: TGTGCCAGCAGGGGACCGGGACAGAATTCCTACAATGAGCAGTTCTTC. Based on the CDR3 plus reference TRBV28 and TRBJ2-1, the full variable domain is DVKVTQSSRYLVKRTGEKVFLECVQDMDHENMFWYRQDPGLGLRLIYFSYDVKMKEKGDIPEGYSVSREKKERFSLILESASTNQTSMYLCASRGPGQNSYNEQFFGPGTRLTVL.